The 7 T cell receptor beta chains below all came from one sample that was sequenced in a study of early T cells in non-severe SARS-CoV-2 infection. MiXCR, run by TCRdb on the 5' RACE reads, gives a single entry per CDR3 protein. The data hold 53,000 or so distinct CDR3 sequences, with around 12% observed a single time. The source was whole blood, collected at baseline. The receptors derive from an adult who was a healthcare worker with PCR-confirmed SARS-CoV-2 infection or an uninfected control (not recorded which).

The table lists this clonotype with many counts. CDR3 DNA sequence: TGTGCCAGCAGTGAGACAGGGGATGGAGACTACAATGAGCAGTTCTTC. Protein sequence: CASSETGDGDYNEQFF. The chain employs TRBV6-5 and TRBJ2-1; TRBD1 agrees at 8 bases. V lost 5 bases to trimming and J lost 3 bases; unmatched junction nucleotides: 9. Germline V gene lookup returns CDR1 MNHEY and CDR2 SVGAGI. The CDR3 spans 16 residues.

The V gene is TRBV7-9, the J gene TRBJ2-5, with D tentatively TRBD1 (6 bases). The CDR3 is 13 amino acids. The V gene lost 5 bases and the J gene lost 3 bases, with 10 bases spanning the gap. Germline CDR1 reads SEHNR; CDR2 reads FQNEAQ (reference sequence). The CDR3 loop is CASSHDRKETQYF. The CDR3 nucleotides are TGTGCCAGCAGCCATGACAGGAAAGAGACCCAGTACTTC. Full variable domain (remainder filled in from reference TRBV7-9 and TRBJ2-5): DTGVSQNPRHKITKRGQNVTFRCDPISEHNRLYWYRQTLGQGPEFLTYFQNEAQLEKSRLLSDRFSAERPKGSFSTLEIQRTEQGDSAMYLCASSHDRKETQYFGPGTRLLVL.

The genes are TRBV12-3 or TRBV12-4 and TRBJ2-5, with 8 bases identical to TRBD1. J lost 2 bases, V lost 5 bases, and 4 bases had no gene match. The CDR3 length is 14 residues. CDR3 nucleotides: TGTGCCAGCAGTCGGACAGGGATACAAGAGACCCAGTACTTC. Amino acids: CASSRTGIQETQYF.

The chain recombines TRBV7-2 with TRBJ2-7; 7 nucleotides line up with TRBD1. CDR3 size: 13 residues. Germline V gene sequence: CDR1 SGHTA, CDR2 FQGNSA. V lost 3 bases to trimming and J lost 5 bases; unmatched junction nucleotides: 4. The CDR3 DNA sequence: TGTGCCAGCAGCTTTGGCGGACAGGACGAGCAGTACTTC. As protein: CASSFGGQDEQYF. Variable domain in full (rest from reference TRBV7-2 and TRBJ2-7): GAGVSQSPSNKVTEKGKDVELRCDPISGHTALYWYRQSLGQGLEFLIYFQGNSAPDKSGLPSDRFSAERTGGSVSTLTIQRTQQEDSAVYLCASSFGGQDEQYFGPGTRLTVT.

There are a few counts of this clonotype. The rearrangement joins TRBV2 to TRBJ2-3; no definite D call. Germline assignment: CDR1 SNHLY and CDR2 FYNNEI. With 7 bases removed from V and 3 bases from J, the gap between germline ends came to 11 bases. The CDR3 contains 13 residues. The CDR3 coding sequence is TGTGCCAGCAATCCCCGTCTAACAGATACGCAGTATTTT. It yields the protein CASNPRLTDTQYF.

This clonotype was counted only a few times. The V gene is TRBV28, the J gene TRBJ1-2, with a possible D match to TRBD1 (6 bases). Germline-derived CDR1 and CDR2 are MDHEN and SYDVKM. This CDR3 comprises 14 residues. V was clipped by 6 bases and J by 7 bases, with 18 bases between them. Here the CDR3 DNA reads TGTGCCAGCAGCCCCCCCGAGGACAGACTTGGCTACACCTTC. Protein sequence: CASSPPEDRLGYTF.

This clonotype was seen only a few times. The chain employs TRBV28 and TRBJ2-5, with TRBD2 matching over 7 bases. Germline V gene sequence: CDR1 MDHEN, CDR2 SYDVKM. This CDR3 has 13 amino acids. V dropped 8 bases and J dropped 2; count of bases not matched to a gene: 5. DNA for the CDR3: TGTGCCAGCCTAAGCGGGACGCAAGAGACCCAGTACTTC. Its protein is CASLSGTQETQYF.